Sequencing of this TCR beta chain was carried out in a study of cytotoxic CD8 clonotypes in ibrutinib-treated CLL. About the research overall: Response was recorded as partial in some 24 patients and complete in 2; at median about 6 years, approximately 14 remained remitted and approximately twelve had progressed.

In regard to this clone: Its antigen is unidentified.

The method was immunoSEQ multiplex PCR; TCRdb's version includes in-frame clones alone and lacks a portion of them. The sample holds about 310,000 clones, around four fifths seen once. Trimming cost V 1 base and J 6 bases; bases outside gene matches: 5. The CDR3 totals 15 residues. CDR1 and CDR2 from the germline V gene are SGHDN and FVKESK. Study-wide findings and caveats: Public clonotypes occurred uncommonly; on treatment, they contracted or remained stable.

This receptor was identified in a human donor with chronic lymphocytic leukemia. This sequence joins TRBV14 and TRBJ2-2, with 7 bases that match TRBD1. The sequences come from PBMCs, collected before ibrutinib treatment. The CDR3 sequence: CASSQGQGPAGELFF. CDR3 coding DNA: TGTGCCAGCAGCCAAGGACAGGGCCCGGCCGGGGAGCTGTTTTTT.